This T cell receptor beta chain was obtained from a study of PD-L1 blockade in urothelial cancer. Study-wide context: When patients started atezolizumab around 2014, it was given at 1,200 mg intravenously every 3 weeks. About nine tenths of the roughly 30 patients comprised males who had bladder-origin urothelial cancer. Prior chemotherapy regimens per patient numbered 0 to 3. Blood samples had a median of 141,255 T cells, roughly 84,000 unique TCRs, and clonality roughly 0.074.

The data were produced by immunoSEQ multiplex PCR, yet TCRdb's version contains in-frame clones alone and is incomplete. This table has approximately 67,000 clones, approximately 86% appearing once. Time point: pretreatment peripheral blood. Germline CDR1 and CDR2: MNHEY and SVGAGI. This CDR3 contains 15 residues. V lost 6 bases to trimming and J lost 4 bases, with 13 bases between them. The TCR originated in a man in his sixties with urothelial cancer. V and J are TRBV6-5 and TRBJ2-6; D is perhaps TRBD1 (6 bases). Here the sequenced sample was PBMCs, taken around atezolizumab (anti-PD-L1) treatment. The DNA of the CDR3 is TGTGCCAGCAGGCCACAGGGAACGGGGGCCAACGTCCTGACTTTC. Amino acid sequence: CASRPQGTGANVLTF.